The present T cell receptor beta chain was sequenced within a study of shared clonotypes between healthy human individuals. Study findings and constraints: Rarefaction indicated that sorted-subset sequencing remained incomplete although depth was large. Measured sharing among donors was expected to vary with sequencing depth.

CDR3 length: 15 amino acids. Per the germline V gene, CDR1 is SGHTA and CDR2 is FQGNSA. With respect to this clone: The target antigen is unknown.

Sorted-subset replicate PCRs used approximately 180 ng of genomic DNA. This amount corresponded to approximately 30,000 T cell genomes. The protocol was immunoSEQ multiplex PCR, while the TCRdb copy is restricted to in-frame clones and leaves out a portion. Altogether about 510,000 clones are present, approximately 95% being singletons, with the ten largest covering 0.06%. Subsets obtained from CD4+ cells comprised CD45RA+ naive and CD45RA-negative memory cells. This receptor was identified in a woman aged 25 to 39 in good health. V is TRBV7-2 and J is TRBJ2-5, with 9 bases matching TRBD1. The better agreement between TRBJ2-7 and the DNA end casts doubt on the J call. The sample was naive CD4+ T cells sorted from blood. The sample's subset: CD45RA+ positively selected. The CDR3 DNA is TGTGCCAGCAGCCCACAGGGGGCTATTTCCTACGAGCAGTACTTC. Its translation: CASSPQGAISYEQYF.